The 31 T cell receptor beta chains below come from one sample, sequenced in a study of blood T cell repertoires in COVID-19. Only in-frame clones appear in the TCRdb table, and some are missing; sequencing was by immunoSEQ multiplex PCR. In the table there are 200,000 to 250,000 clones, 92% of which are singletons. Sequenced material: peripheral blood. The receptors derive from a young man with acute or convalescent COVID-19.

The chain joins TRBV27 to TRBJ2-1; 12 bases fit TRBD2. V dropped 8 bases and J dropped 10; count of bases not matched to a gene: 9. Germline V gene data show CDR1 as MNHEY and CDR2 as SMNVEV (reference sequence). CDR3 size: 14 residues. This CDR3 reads CASRRLAGVEEQFF. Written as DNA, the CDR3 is TGTGCCAGCCGAAGACTAGCGGGAGTAGAGGAGCAGTTCTTC.

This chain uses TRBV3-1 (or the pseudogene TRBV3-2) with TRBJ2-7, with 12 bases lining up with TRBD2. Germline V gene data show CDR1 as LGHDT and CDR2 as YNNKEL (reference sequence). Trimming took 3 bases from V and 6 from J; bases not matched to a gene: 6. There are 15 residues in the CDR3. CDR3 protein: CASSQTSGSGSEQYF. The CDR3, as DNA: TGTGCCAGCAGCCAGACTAGCGGGAGCGGTAGCGAGCAGTACTTC.

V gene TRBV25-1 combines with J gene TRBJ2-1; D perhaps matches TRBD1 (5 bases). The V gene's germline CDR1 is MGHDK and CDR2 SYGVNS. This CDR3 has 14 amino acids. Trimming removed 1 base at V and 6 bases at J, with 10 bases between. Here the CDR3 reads CASSESAGSNEQFF. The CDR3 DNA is TGTGCCAGCAGTGAATCGGCAGGGTCCAATGAGCAGTTCTTC.

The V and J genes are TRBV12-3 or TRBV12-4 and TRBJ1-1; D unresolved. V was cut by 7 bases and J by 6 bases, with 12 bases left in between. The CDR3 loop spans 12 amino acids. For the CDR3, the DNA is TGTGCCAGCATTGTAGACGGGGCTGAAGCTTTCTTT. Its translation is CASIVDGAEAFF.

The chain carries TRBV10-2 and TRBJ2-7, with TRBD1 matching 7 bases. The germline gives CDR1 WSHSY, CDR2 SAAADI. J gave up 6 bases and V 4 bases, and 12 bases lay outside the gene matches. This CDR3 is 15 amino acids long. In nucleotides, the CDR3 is TGCGCCAGCAGTGGTGACGCCAGGGGGATAGGCGAGCAGTACTTC. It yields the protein CASSGDARGIGEQYF.

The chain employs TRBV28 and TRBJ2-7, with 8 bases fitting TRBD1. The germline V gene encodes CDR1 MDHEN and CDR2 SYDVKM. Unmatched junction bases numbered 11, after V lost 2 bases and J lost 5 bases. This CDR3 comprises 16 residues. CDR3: CASSLRFWQGADEQYF. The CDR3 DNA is TGTGCCAGCAGTTTACGTTTTTGGCAGGGGGCGGACGAGCAGTACTTC. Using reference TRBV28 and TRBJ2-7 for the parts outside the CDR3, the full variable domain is DVKVTQSSRYLVKRTGEKVFLECVQDMDHENMFWYRQDPGLGLRLIYFSYDVKMKEKGDIPEGYSVSREKKERFSLILESASTNQTSMYLCASSLRFWQGADEQYFGPGTRLTVT.

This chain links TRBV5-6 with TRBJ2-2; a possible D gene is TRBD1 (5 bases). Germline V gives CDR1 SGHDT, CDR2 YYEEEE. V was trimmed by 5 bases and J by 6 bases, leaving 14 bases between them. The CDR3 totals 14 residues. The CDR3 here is CASRLSGFPGELFF. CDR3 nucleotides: TGTGCCAGCAGATTGTCAGGGTTCCCCGGGGAGCTGTTTTTT.

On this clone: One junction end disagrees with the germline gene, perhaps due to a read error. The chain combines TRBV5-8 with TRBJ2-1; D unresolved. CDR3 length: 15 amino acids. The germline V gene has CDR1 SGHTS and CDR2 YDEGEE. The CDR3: CASNLGGFTYNEQFF. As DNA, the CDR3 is TGTGCCAGCAACTTGGGCGGTTTTACCTACAATGAGCAGTTCTTC.

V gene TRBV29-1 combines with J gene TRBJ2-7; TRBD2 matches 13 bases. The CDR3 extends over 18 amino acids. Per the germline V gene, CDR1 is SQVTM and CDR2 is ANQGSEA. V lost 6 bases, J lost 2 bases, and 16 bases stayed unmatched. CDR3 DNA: TGCAGCGTCCTGGGACTAGCGGGACCTAACTCAATGCCCTACGAGCAGTACTTC. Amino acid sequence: CSVLGLAGPNSMPYEQYF.

This chain's CDR3 is CASSPRQDNSPLHF. DNA for the CDR3: TGTGCCAGCAGCCCCCGACAGGATAATTCACCCCTCCACTTT. This chain uses TRBV14 with TRBJ1-6; D might be TRBD1 (6 bases). V lost 4 bases and J lost 5, with 9 bases in between. CDR1 and CDR2 (germline): SGHDN, FVKESK. This CDR3 has 14 amino acids.

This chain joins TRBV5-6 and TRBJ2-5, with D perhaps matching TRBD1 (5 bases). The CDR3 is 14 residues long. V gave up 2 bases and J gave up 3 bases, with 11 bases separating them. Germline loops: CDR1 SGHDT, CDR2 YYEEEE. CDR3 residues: CASSFPTDKETQYF. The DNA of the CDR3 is TGTGCCAGCAGCTTCCCGACAGACAAAGAGACCCAGTACTTC.

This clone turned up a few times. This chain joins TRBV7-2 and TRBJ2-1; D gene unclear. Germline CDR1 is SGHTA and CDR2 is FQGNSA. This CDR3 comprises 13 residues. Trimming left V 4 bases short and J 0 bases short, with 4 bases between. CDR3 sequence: CASSSNSYNEQFF. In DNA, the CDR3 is TGTGCCAGCAGCTCTAACTCCTACAATGAGCAGTTCTTC.

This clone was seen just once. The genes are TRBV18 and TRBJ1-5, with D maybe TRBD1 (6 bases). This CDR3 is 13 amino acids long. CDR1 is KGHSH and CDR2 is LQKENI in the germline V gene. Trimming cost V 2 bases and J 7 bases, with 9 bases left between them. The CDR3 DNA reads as TGTGCCAGCTCACCAGGGACAATGCAGCCCCAGCATTTT. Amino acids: CASSPGTMQPQHF.

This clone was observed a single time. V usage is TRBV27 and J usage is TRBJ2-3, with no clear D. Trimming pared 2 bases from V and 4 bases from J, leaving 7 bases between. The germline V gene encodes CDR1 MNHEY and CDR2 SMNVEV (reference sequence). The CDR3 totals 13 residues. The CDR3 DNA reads TGTGCCAGCAGTTTACGAGAGGCAGATACGCAGTATTTT. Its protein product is CASSLREADTQYF.

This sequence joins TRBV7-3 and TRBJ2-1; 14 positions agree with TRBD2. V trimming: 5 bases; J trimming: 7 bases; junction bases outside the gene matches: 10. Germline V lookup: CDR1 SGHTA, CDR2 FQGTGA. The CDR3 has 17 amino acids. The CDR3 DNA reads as TGTGCCAGCAGCATGAACTTAGGACTAGCGGGAGGTAATGAGCAGTTCTTC. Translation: CASSMNLGLAGGNEQFF.

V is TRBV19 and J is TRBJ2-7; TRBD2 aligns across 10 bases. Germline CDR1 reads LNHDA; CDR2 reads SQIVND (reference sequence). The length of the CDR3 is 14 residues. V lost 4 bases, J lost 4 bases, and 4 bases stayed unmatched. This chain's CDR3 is CASSSSGGPYEQYF. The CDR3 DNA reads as TGTGCCAGTAGTAGTAGCGGGGGGCCTTACGAGCAGTACTTC.

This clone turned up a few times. The CDR3 protein is CASSLTDTQYF. In nucleotides, the CDR3 is TGTGCCAGCAGCCTCACAGATACGCAGTATTTT. V is TRBV5-5 and J is TRBJ2-3; D call uncertain. CDR1 and CDR2 from the germline V gene are SGHKS and YYEKEE (reference sequence). V shed 4 bases and J shed 2 bases, with 2 bases lying between them. This CDR3 comprises 11 residues.

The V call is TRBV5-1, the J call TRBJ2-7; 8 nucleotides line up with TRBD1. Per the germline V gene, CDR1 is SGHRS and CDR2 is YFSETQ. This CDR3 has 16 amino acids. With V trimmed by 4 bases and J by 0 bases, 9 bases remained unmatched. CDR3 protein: CASSLNSGTGSYEQYF. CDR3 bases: TGCGCCAGCAGCCTAAATTCCGGGACAGGCTCCTACGAGCAGTACTTC.

CDR3 nucleotides: TGTGCCAGCAGCCGTCCGGGGGGGGTCTACAATGAGCAGTTCTTC. Protein product: CASSRPGGVYNEQFF. The chain has TRBV6-5 and TRBJ2-1; 8 bases fit TRBD2. Germline values: CDR1 MNHEY, CDR2 SVGAGI. V gave up 6 bases and J gave up 3 bases; unmatched junction bases: 7. This CDR3 is 15 amino acids long.

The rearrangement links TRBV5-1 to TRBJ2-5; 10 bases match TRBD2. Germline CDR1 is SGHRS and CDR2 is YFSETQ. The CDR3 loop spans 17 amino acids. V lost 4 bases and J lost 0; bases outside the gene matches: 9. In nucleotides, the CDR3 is TGCGCCAGCAGCCGCCGGACTAGCGGTTCGTACCAAGAGACCCAGTACTTC. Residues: CASSRRTSGSYQETQYF.

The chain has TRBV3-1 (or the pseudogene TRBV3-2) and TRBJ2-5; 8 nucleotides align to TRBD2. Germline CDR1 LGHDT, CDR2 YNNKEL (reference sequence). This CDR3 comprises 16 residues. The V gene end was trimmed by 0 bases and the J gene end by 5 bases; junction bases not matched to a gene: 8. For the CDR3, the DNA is TGTGCCAGCAGCCAAGATGACGGGGGGGCCTGGGAGACCCAGTACTTC. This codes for CASSQDDGGAWETQYF.

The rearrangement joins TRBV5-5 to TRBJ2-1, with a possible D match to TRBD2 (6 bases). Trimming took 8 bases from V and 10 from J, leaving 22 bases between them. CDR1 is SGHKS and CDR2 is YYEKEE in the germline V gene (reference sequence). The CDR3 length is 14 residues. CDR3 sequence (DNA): TGTGCCAGTAGAGGACTAAATCGGTTCGGAGAGCAGTTCTTC. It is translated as CASRGLNRFGEQFF. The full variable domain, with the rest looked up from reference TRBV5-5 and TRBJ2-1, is DAGVTQSPTHLIKTRGQQVTLRCSPISGHKSVSWYQQVLGQGPQFIFQYYEKEERGRGNFPDRFSARQFPNYSSELNVNALLLGDSALYLCASRGLNRFGEQFFGPGTRLTVL.

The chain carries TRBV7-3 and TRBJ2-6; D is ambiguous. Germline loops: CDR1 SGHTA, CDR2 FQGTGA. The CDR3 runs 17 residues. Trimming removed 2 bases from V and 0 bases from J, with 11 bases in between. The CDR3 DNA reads TGTGCCAGCAGCTTATTTAGAAGCGACTCTGGGGCCAACGTCCTGACTTTC. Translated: CASSLFRSDSGANVLTF. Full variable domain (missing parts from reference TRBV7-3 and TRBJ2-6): GAGVSQTPSNKVTEKGKYVELRCDPISGHTALYWYRQSLGQGPEFLIYFQGTGAADDSGLPNDRFFAVRPEGSVSTLKIQRTERGDSAVYLCASSLFRSDSGANVLTFGAGSRLTVL.

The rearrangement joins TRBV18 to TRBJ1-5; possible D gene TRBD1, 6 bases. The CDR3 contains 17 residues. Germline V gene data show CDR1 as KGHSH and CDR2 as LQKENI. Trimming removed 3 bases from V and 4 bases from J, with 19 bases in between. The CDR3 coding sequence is TGTGCCAGCTCACCTACTATTGCAGGGGTTGAGAATCAGCCCCAGCATTTT. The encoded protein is CASSPTIAGVENQPQHF.

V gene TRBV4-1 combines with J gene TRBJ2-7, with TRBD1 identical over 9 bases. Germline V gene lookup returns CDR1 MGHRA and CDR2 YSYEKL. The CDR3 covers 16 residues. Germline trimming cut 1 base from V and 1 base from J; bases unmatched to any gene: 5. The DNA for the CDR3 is TGCGCCAGCAGCCAAGCGGGACAGGGACTATCCTACGAGCAGTACTTC. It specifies CASSQAGQGLSYEQYF.

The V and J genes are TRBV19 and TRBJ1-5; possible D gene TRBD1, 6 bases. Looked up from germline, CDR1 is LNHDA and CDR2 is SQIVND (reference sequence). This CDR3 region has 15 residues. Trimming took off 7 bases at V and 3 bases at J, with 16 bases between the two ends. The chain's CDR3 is CASIRDHRDNQPQHF. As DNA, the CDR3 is TGTGCCAGTATCCGGGACCACAGGGACAATCAGCCCCAGCATTTT. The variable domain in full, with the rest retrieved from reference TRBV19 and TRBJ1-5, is DGGITQSPKYLFRKEGQNVTLSCEQNLNHDAMYWYRQDPGQGLRLIYYSQIVNDFQKGDIAEGYSVSREKKESFPLTVTSAQKNPTAFYLCASIRDHRDNQPQHFGDGTRLSIL.

This CDR3 is CASSSQGSNTGELFF. DNA for the CDR3: TGTGCCAGCAGTTCACAGGGGTCGAACACCGGGGAGCTGTTTTTT. This chain joins TRBV2 and TRBJ2-2, with 7 bases aligning to TRBD1. Looked up from germline, CDR1 is SNHLY and CDR2 is FYNNEI. V trimming: 5 bases; J trimming: 0 bases; junction bases outside the gene matches: 3. The CDR3 has 15 residues.

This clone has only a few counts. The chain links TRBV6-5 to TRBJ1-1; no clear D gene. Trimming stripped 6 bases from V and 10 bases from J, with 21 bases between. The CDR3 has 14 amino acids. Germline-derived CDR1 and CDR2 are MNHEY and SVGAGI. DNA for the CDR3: TGTGCCAGCAGGCCCCAGCAGCCCCCTGGAGGAGCTTTCTTT. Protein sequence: CASRPQQPPGGAFF.

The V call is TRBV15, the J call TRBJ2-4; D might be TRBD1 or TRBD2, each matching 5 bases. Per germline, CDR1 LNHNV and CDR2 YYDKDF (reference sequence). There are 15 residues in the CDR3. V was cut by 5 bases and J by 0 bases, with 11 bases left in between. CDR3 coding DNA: TGTGCCACCAGCGGAGGACAATTAGCCAAAAACATTCAGTACTTC. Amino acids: CATSGGQLAKNIQYF.

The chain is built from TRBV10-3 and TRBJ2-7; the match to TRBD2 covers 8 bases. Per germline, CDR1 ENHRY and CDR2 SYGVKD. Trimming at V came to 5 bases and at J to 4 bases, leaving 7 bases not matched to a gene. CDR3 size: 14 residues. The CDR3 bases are TGTGCCATCAGTCCCGAGCGGGAGATGTACGAGCAGTACTTC. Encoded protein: CAISPEREMYEQYF.

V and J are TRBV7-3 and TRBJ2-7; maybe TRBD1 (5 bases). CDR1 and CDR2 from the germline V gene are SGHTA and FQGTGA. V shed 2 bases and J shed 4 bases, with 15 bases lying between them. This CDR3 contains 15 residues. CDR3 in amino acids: CASSLGAQGIYEQYF. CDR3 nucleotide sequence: TGTGCCAGCAGCTTAGGCGCCCAGGGAATATACGAGCAGTACTTC.